The 3 T cell receptor beta chains below were found in one sample sequenced in a study of T-cell reconstitution after alpha-beta-depleted transplantation in children. A TCRbeta library incorporating unique molecular identifiers was prepared. TCRdb fed the PCR reads into MiXCR, producing one record per CDR3 protein. The sample has about 260,000 distinct CDR3 sequences, 7.5% to 9.5% seen once; the top ten hold nearly 6.5%. The sequencing used PBMCs, mostly from graft donor cells, collected 180 days after TCRalphabeta/CD19-depleted stem cell transplant. The receptors come from a male patient between 10 and 17 years old who had a stem cell transplant for acute lymphoblastic leukemia, so the T cells may come from the graft donor.

This clonotype was seen ten or more times. This chain connects TRBV7-3 to TRBJ2-1; weak D call: TRBD1 (6 bases). The germline V gene has CDR1 SGHTA and CDR2 FQGTGA. Trimming stripped 5 bases from V and 6 bases from J, with 11 bases between. This CDR3 is built from 13 residues. In nucleotides, the CDR3 is TGTGCCAGCAGCCACCAGGGGAGCAATGAGCAGTTCTTC. Protein: CASSHQGSNEQFF.

This clonotype was seen ten or more times. The J gene is TRBJ1-2, the V gene TRBV6-1; TRBD1 aligns across 9 bases. CDR1 is MNHNS and CDR2 is SASEGT in the germline V gene. This CDR3 comprises 15 residues. Losses at the gene ends were 6 bases for V and 1 base for J; bases not matched to a gene: 6. CDR3: CASRATGGINYGYTF. CDR3 nucleotide sequence: TGTGCCAGCAGGGCCACAGGGGGCATTAACTATGGCTACACCTTC.

This clonotype was recorded many times. The gene calls are TRBV25-1 and TRBJ1-1; unclear D gene. There are 15 residues in the CDR3. V lost 1 base and J 4 bases, leaving 13 bases between the germline ends. CDR1 MGHDK and CDR2 SYGVNS come from the germline V gene. In DNA form, the CDR3 reads TGTGCCAGCAGTGAATTTGGGGTCGGTGGCACTGAAGCTTTCTTT. Encoded protein: CASSEFGVGGTEAFF.